This T cell receptor (beta chain) was captured by sequencing in a study of cytomegalovirus exposure and HLA in healthy donors. Study-wide results and caveats: Certain sequence variants were highly shared and formed a cluster, and this cluster was likely a sequencing artifact. The authors later linked a missense DCLRE1C variant to TCR beta V- and J-gene trimming. Reported performance of the classifier showed diagnosis of cytomegalovirus status with high specificity and sensitivity.

About this clone: The antigen is unknown.

PCR primers comprised 60 Vbeta and 13 Jbeta primers. Data came from immunoSEQ multiplex PCR; TCRdb stores just in-frame clones and leaves some out. Of 95,000 to 150,000 clones in the sample, about 73% were seen once. Germline V gene lookup returns CDR1 SEHNR and CDR2 FQNEAQ (reference sequence). The length of the CDR3 is 16 residues. V was clipped by 5 bases and J by 6 bases; unmatched bases: 11. Sequenced material: PBMCs. This TCR was sampled from a woman aged 35 to 49 in good health and CMV-seronegative. The V gene is TRBV7-9, the J gene TRBJ2-3; 10 bases map to TRBD2. The CDR3 DNA is TGTGCCAGCAGCCGACAGCGGGAGGGCCTCCGGGATACGCAGTATTTT. Translated, it gives CASSRQREGLRDTQYF.